This is a list of T cell receptor beta chains from one sample in a study of shared clonotypes between healthy human individuals. The table came from immunoSEQ multiplex PCR; TCRdb's copy has only in-frame clones and leaves some out. This table holds approximately 2.1 million clones, 90% to 95% found once. The sequencing input was naive CD4+ T cells from PBMCs. The origin of the receptors is a man between 18 and 35 years old in good health. Some clones in this sample may be carry-over from other donors' samples. CDR3s include the opening cysteine and the closing phenylalanine or tryptophan. A D gene is named only where the DNA matches it firmly. Part of the rows lack a size; the others show once, few, many or a class for expanded clones.

V gene,D gene,clone size,J gene,CDR3 DNA,CDR3 protein
TRBV5-1,TRBD1,.,TRBJ1-2,TGCGCCAGCAGCGAAGGCGGACAGGGTGGCTATGGCTACACCTTC,CASSEGGQGGYGYTF
TRBV18,.,.,TRBJ2-2,TGTGCCAGCTCAGCCCAGGAACTACCACCGAACACCGGGGAGCTGTTTTTT,CASSAQELPPNTGELFF
TRBV20-1,.,.,TRBJ2-7,TGCAGTGCTCCGGGGACGGTCGAGCAGTACTTC,CSAPGTVEQYF
TRBV28,.,.,TRBJ1-2,TGTGCCAGCAGAGGCACAGGGAGCAATGGCTACACCTTC,CASRGTGSNGYTF
TRBV10-3,.,.,TRBJ2-7,TGTGCCATCAGTGAGTCGAGCCGGGGACGGCCCTACGAGCAGTACTTC,CAISESSRGRPYEQYF
TRBV6-1,TRBD1,.,TRBJ1-1,TGTGCCAGCAGTGAAGGCCGACAGGGTTACAGGGAAGCTTTCTTT,CASSEGRQGYREAFF
TRBV4-1,.,.,TRBJ2-7,TGCGCCAGCAGCCAAAGTGGTTTCCCCTACGAGCAGTACTTC,CASSQSGFPYEQYF
TRBV5-1,.,.,TRBJ2-3,TGCGCCAGCAGCTTGGGTCTAGCGAGTGGCACAGATACGCAGTATTTT,CASSLGLASGTDTQYF
TRBV5-4,.,once,TRBJ1-2,TGTGCCAGCAGCCGTGAGGGTGGGTGGCGGGGCTACACCTTC,CASSREGGWRGYTF
TRBV25-1,TRBD1,.,TRBJ1-4,TGTGCCAGCAGGGAGCAGGGGGCGCGAGAAAAACTGTTTTTT,CASREQGAREKLFF
TRBV6-1,.,.,TRBJ2-1,TGTGCCAGCAAGGCTGGACAAAGCTCCTACAATGAGCAGTTCTTC,CASKAGQSSYNEQFF
TRBV5-1,TRBD1,.,TRBJ2-2,TGCGCCAGCAGCTTCAACACCGGACAGGGGGCAAGCGGGGAGCTGTTTTTT,CASSFNTGQGASGELFF
TRBV9,.,.,TRBJ1-1,TGTGCCAGCAGCGTAGGGTCACAGGGACGGGGGAACACTGAAGCTTTCTTT,CASSVGSQGRGNTEAFF
TRBV7-9,TRBD2,.,TRBJ2-1,TGTGCCAGCAGCTTAAGGCGGGAGGCTGAGCAGTTCTTC,CASSLRREAEQFF
TRBV7-2,TRBD2,.,TRBJ2-7,TGTGCCAGCAGCTTAGATCTAGCGGGAATCACGCAGCAGTACTTC,CASSLDLAGITQQYF
TRBV9,TRBD1,.,TRBJ2-7,TGTGCCAGCAGCCGAACCGGGACAGGAACCTACGAGCAGTACTTC,CASSRTGTGTYEQYF
TRBV27,.,.,TRBJ2-7,TGTGCCAGCAGTTCCCGGCGGTCGAGCACCCTGATCTCCTACGAGCAGTACTTC,CASSSRRSSTLISYEQYF
TRBV28,.,.,TRBJ1-1,TGTGCCAGCAGCCCAACATCGGGCCGGATGAACACTGAAGCTTTCTTT,CASSPTSGRMNTEAFF
TRBV28,TRBD1,once,TRBJ1-1,TGTGCCAGCAGTGCACCGGGACAGCGGAACACTGAAGCTTTCTTT,CASSAPGQRNTEAFF
TRBV28,.,once,TRBJ1-3,TGTGCCAGCAGTCTAGTATCCTCGTGGATGAACACCATATATTTT,CASSLVSSWMNTIYF
TRBV5-1,.,.,TRBJ2-7,TGCGCCAGCAGTTCCGGGGGCGAGCAGTACTTC,CASSSGGEQYF
TRBV30,TRBD2,.,TRBJ2-1,TGTGCCTGGATCCGGGGCGGGAGTAATGAGCAGTTCTTC,CAWIRGGSNEQFF
TRBV18,.,.,TRBJ2-7,TGTGCCAGCTCACCACAGGGGCAGGGCCGCTCCTACGAGCAGTACTTC,CASSPQGQGRSYEQYF
TRBV7-3,TRBD1,.,TRBJ2-3,TGTGCCAGCAGCTTAGGGGACAGGGGAGATACGCAGTATTTT,CASSLGDRGDTQYF
TRBV5-1,.,.,TRBJ2-1,TGCGCCAGCAGCTTGGGTAGGGTATCCTCCTACAATGAGCAGTTCTTC,CASSLGRVSSYNEQFF
TRBV5-1,.,.,TRBJ2-3,TGCGCCAGCAGCTTAGATGGCGGTAGCACAGATACGCAGTATTTT,CASSLDGGSTDTQYF
TRBV5-1,.,.,TRBJ2-2,TGCGCCAGCAGCTGGGGTGTTGGCGGGGCGAACACCGGGGAGCTGTTTTTT,CASSWGVGGANTGELFF
TRBV11-3,.,.,TRBJ1-1,TGTGCCAGCAGTCTGGGGGGTGAAGCTTTCTTT,CASSLGGEAFF
TRBV28,.,.,TRBJ1-1,TGTGCCAGCAGTTTAGGGGCCAGGACTTATTGGAACACTGAAGCTTTCTTT,CASSLGARTYWNTEAFF
TRBV5-6,TRBD1,.,TRBJ1-5,TGTGCCAGCAGCCGACGGGACAGGGCGGGCAATCAGCCCCAGCATTTT,CASSRRDRAGNQPQHF
TRBV5-6,TRBD1,.,TRBJ1-1,TGTGCCAGCAGCACTGGGACAGGGGTGGAAGCTTTCTTT,CASSTGTGVEAFF
TRBV5-1,.,once,TRBJ2-2,TGCGCCAGCAGCCTACTTGCCGGGACCATTAACACCGGGGAGCTGTTTTTT,CASSLLAGTINTGELFF
TRBV14,.,.,TRBJ2-5,TGTGCCAGCAGCATGCAGGGTCCAGAGACCCAGTACTTC,CASSMQGPETQYF
TRBV2,TRBD1,once,TRBJ1-4,TGTGCCAGCAGTGAATCCCGGGACAGGGTTGCAACTAATGAAAAACTGTTTTTT,CASSESRDRVATNEKLFF
TRBV7-2,.,.,TRBJ2-7,TGTGCCAGCAGCTTAGTAGCCAATGGTTTTCCCGAGCAGTACTTC,CASSLVANGFPEQYF
TRBV7-6,TRBD1,.,TRBJ2-3,TGTGCCAGCAGCCTCCGGGACAGGGGCCCAGCCGATACGCAGTATTTT,CASSLRDRGPADTQYF
TRBV6-1,.,.,TRBJ1-4,TGTGCCAGCAGTGGGGCAACTAATGAAAAACTGTTTTTT,CASSGATNEKLFF
TRBV29-1,TRBD2,.,TRBJ2-2,TGCAGCGTAGTCAGCGGGGGAGCTGCGAACACCGGGGAGCTGTTTTTT,CSVVSGGAANTGELFF
TRBV6-1,TRBD1,.,TRBJ1-2,TGTGCCACCACCCGTGACAGGGTCTATGGCTACACCTTC,CATTRDRVYGYTF
TRBV7-2,.,.,TRBJ2-1,TGTGCCAGCAGCAGCCGGGACACCATAGGGAATGAGCAGTTCTTC,CASSSRDTIGNEQFF
TRBV9,TRBD1,.,TRBJ1-5,TGTGCCAGCAGCGTAGGGGACAGGGGACTCCCCCTTAGCAATCAGCCCCAGCATTTT,CASSVGDRGLPLSNQPQHF
TRBV28,TRBD2,.,TRBJ2-1,TGTGCCAGCAGTTTGCGGGAGACCTACAATGAGCAGTTCTTC,CASSLRETYNEQFF